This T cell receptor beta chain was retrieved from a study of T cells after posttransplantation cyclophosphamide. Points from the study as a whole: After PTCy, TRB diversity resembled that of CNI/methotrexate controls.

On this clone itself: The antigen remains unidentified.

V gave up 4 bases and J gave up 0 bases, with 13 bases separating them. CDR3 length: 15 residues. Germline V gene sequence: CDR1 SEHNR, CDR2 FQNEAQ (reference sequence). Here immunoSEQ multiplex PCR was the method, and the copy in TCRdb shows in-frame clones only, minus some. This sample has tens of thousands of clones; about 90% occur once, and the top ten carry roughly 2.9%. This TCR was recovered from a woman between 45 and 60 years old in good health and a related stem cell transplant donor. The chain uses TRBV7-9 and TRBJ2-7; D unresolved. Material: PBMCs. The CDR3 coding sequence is TGTGCCAGCAGCTCCCCCAGGTTAAGCTCCTACGAGCAGTACTTC. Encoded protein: CASSSPRLSSYEQYF.